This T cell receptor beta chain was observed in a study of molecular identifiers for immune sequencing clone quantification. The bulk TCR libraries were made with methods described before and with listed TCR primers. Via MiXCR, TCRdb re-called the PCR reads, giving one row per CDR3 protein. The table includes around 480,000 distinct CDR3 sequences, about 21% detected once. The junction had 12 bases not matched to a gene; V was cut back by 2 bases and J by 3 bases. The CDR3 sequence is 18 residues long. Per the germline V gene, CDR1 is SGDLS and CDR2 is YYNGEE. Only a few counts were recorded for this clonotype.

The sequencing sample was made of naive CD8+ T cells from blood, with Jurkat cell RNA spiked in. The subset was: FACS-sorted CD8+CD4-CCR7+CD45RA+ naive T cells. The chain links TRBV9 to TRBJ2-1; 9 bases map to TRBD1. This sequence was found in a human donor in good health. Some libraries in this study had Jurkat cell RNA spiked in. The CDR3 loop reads CASSVDRGGRDFYNEQFF. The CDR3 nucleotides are TGTGCCAGCAGCGTGGACAGGGGTGGACGAGATTTCTACAATGAGCAGTTCTTC.